This T cell receptor beta chain was documented in a study of T-cell memory formation after mild COVID-19 (dated by TCRdb to about 2021). Regarding the complete study: Most TCR sequence clusters were specific to one of the two donors. The cohort was made up of two young adult volunteers, one female and one male, who were previously healthy. In a couple of donors, T-cell clones that expanded and contracted after mild COVID-19 were tracked by sequencing TCRalpha and TCRbeta repertoires over time.

Sequencing relied on an Illumina NovaSeq 6000. cDNA libraries for TCRalpha and TCRbeta were prepared by 5'RACE using constant-segment primers, with sample barcodes and unique molecular identifiers added. RNA was extracted from every sample with Trizol reagent. The libraries were amplified in two PCR steps, and the second step added a second sample barcode and Illumina TruSeq adapters. Libraries were sequenced on an Illumina NovaSeq with 2 x 150 bp paired-end reads. Processing in the source paper ran as follows. The reads were demultiplexed and collapsed into UMI-guided consensus sequences using migec v1.2.7. With mixcr v2.1.11, UMI consensuses were aligned to TRA and TRB V and J templates and assembled into clonotypes. Expanded or contracted clonotypes were those called significant by both edgeR and NoisET, with noise models trained on biological replicates. edgeR calls used a false discovery rate-adjusted p below 0.01 and a log2 fold-change threshold of 1. As an exploratory analysis of dynamics, max-normalized trajectories of the 1000 most abundant clonotypes were examined with PCA combined with hierarchical clustering. Separately sequenced CD4+ and CD8+ repertoires were used to assign the CD4 or CD8 phenotype of responding clones. The public sequencing data were trimmed at Q25 with fastp and processed into clonotypes with MiXCR by TCRdb, which kept only in-frame beta chains. Merged by CDR3 protein, the rows form single entries marked with the most common genes and DNA. TCRdb's processing, not the study's, gives the V and J calls here. The sample records about 12,000 distinct CDR3 sequences, 13% to 15% of which are singletons. Of the sample, around 58% falls within the top ten clones.

PBMCs were isolated by Ficoll-Paque density gradient centrifugation. Spanning cysteine to phenylalanine, the CDR3 consists of 15 amino acids. Left in the record is the CDR3 DNA by itself, 45 bases read in frame from the first base. V and J are truncated by 1 base and 4 bases respectively, leaving an intervening sequence of 15 bases. The germline V gene provides CDR1 SQVTM and CDR2 ANQGSEA. For this clonotype: The antigen this receptor binds is unknown. No quality values exist for individual bases; no much larger clone is one base distant.

The full study reports these points: Clones that contracted from day 15 to 85 showed balanced CD4/CD8 phenotypes, whereas a second wave of clones that expanded from day 15 to 37 leaned towards CD4+. SARS-CoV-2 specificity of the second-wave clones peaking on day 37 was not confirmed. Some responding clones were detected in pre-infection memory, which suggested that pre-existing cross-reactive memory T cells had joined the SARS-CoV-2 response. Only a couple of mild cases were covered by the study, and larger cohorts that include severe cases with pre-infection samples were considered necessary. Contracting CD4+ clones were located mainly in the CM and EM memory subsets, whereas CD8+ clones were found to be enriched in EMRA.

The clonotype was recovered from a man aged 18-30 years who had mild COVID-19 (a few samples of this study predate the infection). The sample titles of this study are shuffled in the database, so cell type and time point are left out; the donor was told from shared clones. The V gene is TRBV29-1 and the J gene is TRBJ2-3; 5 matching bases give a weak D call of TRBD2. The source material was PBMCs or a T cell subset sorted from them (not recorded which). For the CDR3, the sequence is CSVEGGFVGADTQYF. In nucleotides, the sequence is TGCAGCGTTGAAGGGGGATTTGTGGGAGCAGATACGCAGTATTTT.